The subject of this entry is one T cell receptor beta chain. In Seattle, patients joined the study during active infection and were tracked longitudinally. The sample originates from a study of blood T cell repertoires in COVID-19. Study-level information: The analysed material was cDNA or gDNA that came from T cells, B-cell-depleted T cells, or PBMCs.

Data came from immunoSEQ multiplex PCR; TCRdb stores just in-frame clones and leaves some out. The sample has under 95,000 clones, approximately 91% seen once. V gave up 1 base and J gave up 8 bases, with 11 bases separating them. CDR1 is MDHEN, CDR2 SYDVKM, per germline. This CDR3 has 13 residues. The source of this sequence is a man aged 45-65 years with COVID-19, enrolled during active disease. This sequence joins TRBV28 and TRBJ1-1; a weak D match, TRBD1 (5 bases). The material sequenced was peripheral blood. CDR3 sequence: CASSLLGASEAFF. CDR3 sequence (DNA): TGTGCCAGCAGTTTATTAGGGGCGTCGGAAGCTTTCTTT.